Below are 9 T cell receptor beta chains sequenced from a single sample in a study of Tregs in tolerant kidney transplant recipients. The table came from immunoSEQ multiplex PCR; TCRdb's copy has only in-frame clones and leaves some out. Recorded for this sample: about 33,000 clones. Sequenced material: CD8+ T cells from blood, taken before the transplant. The receptors come from a human donor who received a combined kidney and bone marrow transplant.

Turning to this clone: The CDR3 is cut off 3 residues early in the read; its end comes from the germline J gene. This chain joins TRBV29-1 and TRBJ1-1; D is perhaps TRBD1 (6 bases). This CDR3 is 11 amino acids long. In germline, CDR1 is SQVTM, CDR2 ANQGSEA. The CDR3 reads CSVEYRVEAFF. CDR3 DNA, as far as it was read: TGCAGCGTTGAGTACAGGGTTGAG.

As concerns this clone: The read ends 3 residues before the CDR3 terminus; that terminus is restored from the germline J gene. J is TRBJ2-2 and V is TRBV19; D perhaps matches TRBD2 (5 bases). Germline values: CDR1 LNHDA, CDR2 SQIVND (reference sequence). Trimming removed 8 bases from V and 7 bases from J, with 17 bases in between. CDR3 length: 14 residues. The DNA read from the CDR3 is TGTGCCAGTGAGGACCTCCCCAGCGGCGGGGAG. Its translation: CASEDLPSGGE. In full, the CDR3 is CASEDLPSGGELFF. Full variable domain (rest looked up from reference TRBV19 and TRBJ2-2): DGGITQSPKYLFRKEGQNVTLSCEQNLNHDAMYWYRQDPGQGLRLIYYSQIVNDFQKGDIAEGYSVSREKKESFPLTVTSAQKNPTAFYLCASEDLPSGGELFFGEGSRLTVL.

Comments on this clone: The read gets to within 3 residues of the CDR3 end, and the germline J gene fills in the rest. V usage is TRBV30 and J usage is TRBJ2-3; 8 nucleotides agree with TRBD1. J was trimmed by 0 bases and V by 3 bases; bases with no gene match: 5. Germline CDR1 is GTSNPN and CDR2 is SVGIG (reference sequence). This CDR3 has 15 residues. Partial CDR3 DNA: TGTGCCTGGAGCGCAGGGGGCGGGAGCACAGATACG. It specifies CAWSAGGGSTDT. The full CDR3 protein reads CAWSAGGGSTDTQYF.

As for this clone: The read terminates 3 residues before the CDR3 end, so the remaining end is supplied by the germline J gene. The V and J genes are TRBV7-7 and TRBJ1-4, with 7 nucleotides matching TRBD1. V dropped 5 bases and J dropped 4; count of bases not matched to a gene: 7. Germline loops: CDR1 SSHAT, CDR2 FNYEAQ (reference sequence). The CDR3 consists of 15 residues. The CDR3 is CASSPGGDSNEKLFF. The CDR3 DNA, read in part, is TGTGCCAGCAGCCCGGGGGGGGACAGTAATGAAAAA.

Of note for this clone: Coverage ceases 3 residues before the CDR3 finishes, and the germline J gene fills in the end. This chain connects TRBV5-4 to TRBJ1-4; TRBD1 is a possible D gene (5 bases). Between the trimmed V and J ends, which lost 0 bases and 3 bases, there was a span of 6 bases. This CDR3 is 14 amino acids long. Germline V CDR1 and CDR2: SGHNT, YYREEE (reference sequence). CDR3 amino acids: CASSLAGANEKLFF. The sequenced part of the CDR3 DNA is TGTGCCAGCAGCTTGGCGGGGGCTAATGAAAAA.

Details on this clone: The read stops 3 residues short of the end of the CDR3; the missing end is completed from the germline J gene. The chain uses TRBV6-4 and TRBJ2-4, with D tentatively TRBD1 (5 bases). Germline lookup yields CDR1 MRHNA and CDR2 SNTAGT. The CDR3 is made up of 16 amino acids. V lost 0 bases, J lost 0 bases, and 9 bases lay in between. CDR3 DNA (partial): TGTGCCAGCAGTGACTCGGCAGGGCTAGCCAAAAACATT. The encoded protein is CASSDSAGLAKNI. The full CDR3 is CASSDSAGLAKNIQYF.

With respect to this clone: The DNA ends 3 residues before the CDR3 does, and the rest of the CDR3 is filled in from the germline J gene. V and J are TRBV7-6 and TRBJ2-7, with TRBD1 as a possible D gene (6 bases). The V end lost 5 bases, the J end lost 5 bases, and 22 bases lay between the germline ends. This CDR3 is 16 amino acids long. Germline V gene lookup returns CDR1 SGHVS and CDR2 FNYEAQ. This CDR3 is CASSLNPGTRADEQYF. Partial CDR3 DNA: TGTGCCAGCAGCCTTAACCCCGGGACAAGAGCGGACGAG.

With respect to this clone: The observed sequence ends 3 residues before the CDR3 terminus, with the missing tail filled in from the germline J gene. This rearrangement joins TRBV19 to TRBJ1-2; 9 nucleotides agree with TRBD1. CDR1 and CDR2 from the germline V gene are LNHDA and SQIVND (reference sequence). The V segment lost 3 bases and the J segment 4 bases; nucleotides outside the gene matches: 15. CDR3 length: 18 amino acids. CDR3 DNA (partial): TGTGCCAGTAGTATGGATGGGCTACAGGGGGCACAAGGCTATGGC. This translates into CASSMDGLQGAQGYG. The full CDR3 protein is CASSMDGLQGAQGYGYTF. The whole variable domain, filled in from reference TRBV19 and TRBJ1-2, reads DGGITQSPKYLFRKEGQNVTLSCEQNLNHDAMYWYRQDPGQGLRLIYYSQIVNDFQKGDIAEGYSVSREKKESFPLTVTSAQKNPTAFYLCASSMDGLQGAQGYGYTFGSGTRLTVV.

Comments on this clone: Read sequence stops 3 residues before the CDR3 end, and the germline J gene provides the missing end. V usage is TRBV2 and J usage is TRBJ2-1; no reliable D call. The germline V and J ends were trimmed by 3 bases and 6 bases, with 15 bases remaining between them. The CDR3 runs 15 residues. Germline CDR1 is SNHLY and CDR2 is FYNNEI. The covered CDR3 bases are TGTGCCAGCAGTGAGGGTCCCGGGTTGGGCAATGAG. It yields the protein CASSEGPGLGNE. From start to end, the CDR3 is CASSEGPGLGNEQFF.